The source of this TCR beta chain is a study of T cell responses to AZD1222 COVID-19 vaccine (dated by TCRdb to the early 2020s). About the full investigation: AZD1222 recipients whose second dose came at about 4 weeks and those whose second dose came at about 12 weeks were combined into one group, since spike-specific TCR depth and breadth did not differ between the two schedules. Trial participants were enrolled into age subgroups of 18-55, 56-69 and 70-plus years, which contained approximately 150, 30 and 60 TCR-sequenced participants, respectively. TCR sequencing covered some 240 trial participants: 200 to 220 given two doses of AZD1222 and 26 given two doses of MenACWY control vaccine. Overall study outcomes, separate from this receptor: Epitopes outside the regions mutated in the B.1.351 and B.1.1.7 variants were reportedly recognized by nearly half of the unique spike-specific TCRs. Because no day 14 peak-response samples were available, repertoires were characterized only after the peak T cell response. The vaccine-associated CD4 TCRs covered the entire spike protein, and the dominant responses fell in regions 160-218 and 743-854. Conclusions about previously exposed vaccinees are limited because only six or seven AZD1222 recipients were SARS-CoV-2 seropositive at baseline. The 56-69-year group was small, and its depth increase did not reach significance, likely because of low power. Participants were mostly white British and included more females than males, and it was suggested by the authors that clonal diversity may have been underestimated. Spike-specific TCR breadth and depth rose significantly after two AZD1222 doses compared with day 0 and with MenACWY recipients.

With respect to this clone: Its antigen is not yet known. Qualities for individual bases were not recorded, and no much larger clone is one base off.

The germline V gene specifies MGHRA as CDR1 and YSYEKL as CDR2. V and J lose 1 base and 8 bases, and a span of 18 bases separates them. The CDR3 sequence holds 17 residues, the cysteine and phenylalanine included. Of all the DNA, just the CDR3 is kept, 51 bases in frame from base 1. The CDR3 regions of human TCRbeta chains were analyzed by immunosequencing. Turning to the authors' computational methods: TCRs in the repertoires were matched against a reference library of SARS-CoV-2-specific TCRs that had been generated with the MIRA antigen-specificity platform. Breadth was defined as the fraction of unique TCRs that were SARS-CoV-2-associated, and depth was defined as the fraction of total T cells that were SARS-CoV-2-associated. Using the MIRA data, every spike-specific TCR was mapped to the spike region that the TCR reacted to and assigned to either a CD4 or a CD8 class. Log10-transformed breadth and depth values were compared by one-way ANOVA with Sidak's multiple comparisons tests. Here the immuneACCESS table is served through TCRdb, limited to in-frame sequences with V and J called. Missing clones are a known gap in these copies; in checked studies unresolved V genes cover under half, and the rest lacks a known reason. V and J calls and clone size come straight from that table; D and trimming were deduced from the DNA. Counted in this sample were some 83,000 clones; 80% to 90% of them appeared once. Less than 7.5% of the sample rests with the top ten.

Sample time point, as interpreted from the label and publication: baseline before first vaccination. Vaccinee samples came from UK trials COV001 and COV002, including a single-blind randomized controlled phase 2/3 trial of AZD1222 (ChAdOx1 nCoV-19) in healthy adults. Trial participant PBMC samples were collected at day 0 and day 28 after the second dose for TCRbeta chain sequencing. The rearranged chain carries TRBV4-1 and TRBJ1-6; the best D guess is TRBD1, with 5 bases matching. Sample: peripheral blood, taken on day 0 of AZD1222 vaccination. The sequence came from an adult in good health. The CDR3 reads as follows: CASSQGPARQGDSPLHF. The nucleotide sequence is given as TGCGCCAGCAGCCAAGGTCCGGCGCGGCAGGGTGATTCACCCCTCCACTTT.